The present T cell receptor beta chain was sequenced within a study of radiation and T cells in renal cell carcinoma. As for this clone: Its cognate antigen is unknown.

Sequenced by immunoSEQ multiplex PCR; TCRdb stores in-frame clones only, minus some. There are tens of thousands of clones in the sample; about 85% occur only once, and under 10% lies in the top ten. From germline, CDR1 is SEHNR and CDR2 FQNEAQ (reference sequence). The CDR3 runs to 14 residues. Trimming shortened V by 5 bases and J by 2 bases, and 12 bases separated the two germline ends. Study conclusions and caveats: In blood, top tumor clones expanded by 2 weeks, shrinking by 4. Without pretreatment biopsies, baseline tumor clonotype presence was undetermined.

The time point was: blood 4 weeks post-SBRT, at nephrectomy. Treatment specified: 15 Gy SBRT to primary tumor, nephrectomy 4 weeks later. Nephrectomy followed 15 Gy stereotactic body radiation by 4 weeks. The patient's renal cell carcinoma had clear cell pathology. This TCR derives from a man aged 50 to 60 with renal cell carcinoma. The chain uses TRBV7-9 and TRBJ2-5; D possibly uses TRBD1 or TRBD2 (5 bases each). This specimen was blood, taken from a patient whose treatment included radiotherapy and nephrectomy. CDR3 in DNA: TGTGCCAGCAGCATCCCGTGGGGGCAAGAGACCCAGTACTTC. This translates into CASSIPWGQETQYF.